Here is one T cell receptor beta chain with its context. Its matching antigen is unknown. PCR primers comprised 60 Vbeta and 13 Jbeta primers. The method was immunoSEQ multiplex PCR; TCRdb's version includes in-frame clones alone and lacks a portion of them. The data contain about 82,000 clones, 80% to 90% of them seen just once; the ten biggest clones take up approximately 17%. The data stem from a study of cytomegalovirus exposure and HLA in healthy donors. Notes on the study in general: A later analysis linked a missense variant in DCLRE1C to the trimming of TCR beta V and J genes. Cytomegalovirus association was assigned to more than 150 TCR beta chains. Previously analyzed data showed that most TCR beta V segments were productive at a frequency of about 87% or about 30%.

Trimming cost V 0 bases and J 3 bases, with 6 bases left between them. CDR1 is MGHRA, CDR2 YSYEKL, per germline. The CDR3 has 15 residues. This sequence originates from a man between 70 and 80 years old in good health and CMV-seropositive. The specimen sequenced was PBMCs. V is TRBV4-1 and J is TRBJ1-6, with D hard to call. The chain's CDR3 is CASSQDGDYNSPLHF. The CDR3 region has the DNA TGCGCCAGCAGCCAAGACGGGGACTATAATTCACCCCTCCACTTT.